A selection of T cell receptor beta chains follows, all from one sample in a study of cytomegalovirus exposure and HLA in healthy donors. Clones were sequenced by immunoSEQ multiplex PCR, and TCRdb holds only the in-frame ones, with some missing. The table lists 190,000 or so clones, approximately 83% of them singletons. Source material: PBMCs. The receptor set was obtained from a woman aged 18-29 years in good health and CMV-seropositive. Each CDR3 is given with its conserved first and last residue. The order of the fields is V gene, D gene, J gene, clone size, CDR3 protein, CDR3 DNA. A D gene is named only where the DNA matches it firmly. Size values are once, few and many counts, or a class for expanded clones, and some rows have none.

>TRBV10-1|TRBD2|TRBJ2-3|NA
CASSETIVAGGTDTQYF
TGCGCCAGCAGTGAGACGATTGTAGCGGGGGGAACGGATACGCAGTATTTT
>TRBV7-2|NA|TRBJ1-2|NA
CASSFSGRYGYTF
TGTGCCAGCAGCTTCTCGGGAAGATATGGCTACACCTTC
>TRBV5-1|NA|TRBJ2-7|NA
CASSSRHKGLGEQYF
TGCGCCAGCAGCTCCCGACATAAGGGGTTGGGCGAGCAGTACTTC
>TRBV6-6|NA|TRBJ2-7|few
CASSLGPERGEQYF
TGTGCCAGCAGCCTTGGACCCGAACGGGGCGAGCAGTACTTC
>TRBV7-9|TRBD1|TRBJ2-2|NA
CASSFDRVGTGELFF
TGTGCCAGCAGCTTTGACAGGGTCGGCACCGGGGAGCTGTTTTTT
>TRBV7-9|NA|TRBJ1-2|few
CASRSGGIWDYGYTF
TGTGCCAGCAGATCAGGAGGAATCTGGGACTATGGCTACACCTTC
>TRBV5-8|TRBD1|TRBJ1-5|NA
CASSSTGGGNQPQHF
TGTGCCAGCAGCTCAACAGGGGGTGGCAATCAGCCCCAGCATTTT
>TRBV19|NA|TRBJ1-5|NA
CASSIERDQPQHF
TGTGCCAGTAGTATAGAGCGCGATCAGCCCCAGCATTTT
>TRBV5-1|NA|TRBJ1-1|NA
CASSTGEENTEAFF
TGCGCCAGCAGCACTGGAGAGGAGAACACTGAAGCTTTCTTT
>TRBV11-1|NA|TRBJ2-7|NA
CASSLEGPAQYF
TGTGCCAGCAGCTTAGAGGGGCCAGCGCAGTACTTC
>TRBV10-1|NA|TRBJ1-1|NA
CASSVGRNTEAFF
TGCGCCAGCAGTGTAGGGAGGAACACTGAAGCTTTCTTT
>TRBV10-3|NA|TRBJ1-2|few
CAISGTGMNYGYTF
TGTGCCATCAGTGGAACCGGGATGAACTATGGCTACACCTTC
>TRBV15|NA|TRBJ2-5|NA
CATSRDVATQYF
TGTGCCACCAGCAGAGATGTAGCGACCCAGTACTTC
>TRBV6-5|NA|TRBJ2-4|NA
CASSSRGQTTKNIQYF
TGTGCCAGCAGTTCTAGGGGCCAGACGACCAAAAACATTCAGTACTTC
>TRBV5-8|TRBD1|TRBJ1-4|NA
CASSLRGRTNEKLFF
TGTGCCAGCAGCTTAAGGGGGCGAACTAATGAAAAACTGTTTTTT
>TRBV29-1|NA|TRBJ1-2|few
CSVLLYQGLGYTF
TGCAGCGTACTTCTATACCAGGGGTTAGGCTACACCTTC
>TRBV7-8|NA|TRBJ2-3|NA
CASSLRQERTDTQYF
TGTGCCAGCAGCCTGCGACAGGAACGCACAGATACGCAGTATTTT
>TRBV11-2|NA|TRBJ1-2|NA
CASSLTALVAGVDGYTF
TGTGCCAGCAGCTTGACGGCCCTGGTAGCGGGGGTGGATGGCTACACCTTC
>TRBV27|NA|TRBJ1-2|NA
CASSLQGIYGYTF
TGTGCCAGCAGTTTACAGGGAATCTATGGCTACACCTTC
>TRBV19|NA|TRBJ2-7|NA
CASSIKTASTTGYEQYF
TGTGCCAGTAGTATCAAGACGGCATCTACAACAGGCTACGAGCAGTACTTC
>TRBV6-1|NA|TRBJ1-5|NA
CASSDEGRLQPQHF
TGTGCCAGCAGTGACGAGGGTAGACTTCAGCCCCAGCATTTT
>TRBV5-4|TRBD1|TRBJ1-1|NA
CASRPRGPEAFF
TGTGCCAGCAGGCCGAGGGGGCCTGAAGCTTTCTTT
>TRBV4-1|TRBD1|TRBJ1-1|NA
CASSHRDRDTEAFF
TGCGCCAGCAGCCACCGGGACAGGGACACTGAAGCTTTCTTT
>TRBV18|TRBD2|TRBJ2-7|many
CASSPRQGLYEQYF
TGTGCCAGCTCACCTCGGCAGGGACTATATGAGCAGTACTTC
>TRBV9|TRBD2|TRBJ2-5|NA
CASSVAAGAIETQYF
TGTGCCAGCAGCGTAGCAGCGGGGGCTATAGAGACCCAGTACTTC
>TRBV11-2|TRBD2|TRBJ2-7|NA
CASSRLASGGRYEQYF
TGTGCCAGCAGCCGACTGGCTAGCGGGGGGAGGTACGAGCAGTACTTC
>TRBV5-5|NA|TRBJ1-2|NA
CASSFNGVGYTF
TGTGCCAGCAGCTTTAACGGGGTTGGCTACACCTTC
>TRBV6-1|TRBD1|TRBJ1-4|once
CASSVDRGLGEKLFF
TGTGCCAGCAGTGTGGACAGGGGGCTTGGTGAAAAACTGTTTTTT
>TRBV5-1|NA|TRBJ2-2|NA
CASSLAGANTGELFF
TGCGCCAGCAGCTTGGCCGGGGCGAACACCGGGGAGCTGTTTTTT
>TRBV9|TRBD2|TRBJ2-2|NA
CASSKAGEANTGELFF
TGTGCCAGCAGCAAGGCGGGGGAGGCGAACACCGGGGAGCTGTTTTTT
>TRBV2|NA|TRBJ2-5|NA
CASSEVGAQTQYF
TGTGCCAGCAGTGAAGTGGGGGCGCAGACCCAGTACTTC
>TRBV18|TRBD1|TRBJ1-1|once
CASSEGQQNTEAFF
TGTGCCAGCTCAGAGGGACAGCAGAACACTGAAGCTTTCTTT
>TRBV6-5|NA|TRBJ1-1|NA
CASSYSTRATEAFF
TGTGCCAGCAGTTACTCGACCAGGGCCACTGAAGCTTTCTTT
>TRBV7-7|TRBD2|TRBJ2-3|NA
CASSSILGSGGTDTQYF
TGTGCCAGCAGCTCGATTTTGGGGAGCGGGGGGACAGATACGCAGTATTTT
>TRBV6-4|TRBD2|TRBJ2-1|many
CASSDSGSSYNEQFF
TGTGCCAGCAGTGATAGCGGGAGTTCCTACAATGAGCAGTTCTTC
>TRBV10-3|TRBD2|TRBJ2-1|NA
CAISLNKAGSNEQFF
TGTGCCATCAGCCTGAACAAAGCGGGGAGTAATGAGCAGTTCTTC
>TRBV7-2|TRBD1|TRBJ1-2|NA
CASSRYQGDSRFGYTF
TGTGCCAGCAGCAGGTATCAGGGGGATAGTCGATTCGGCTACACCTTC
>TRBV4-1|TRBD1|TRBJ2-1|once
CASSGTGIYNEQFF
TGCGCCAGTTCCGGGACAGGGATTTACAATGAGCAGTTCTTC
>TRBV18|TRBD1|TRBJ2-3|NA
CASSTRTGSTDTQYF
TGTGCCAGCTCAACCCGGACAGGTAGCACAGATACGCAGTATTTT
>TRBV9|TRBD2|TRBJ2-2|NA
CASSVPTSGGAGHGTGELFF
TGTGCCAGCAGCGTTCCCACTAGCGGGGGGGCCGGTCATGGCACCGGGGAGCTGTTTTTT
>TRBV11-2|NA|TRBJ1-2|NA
CASSRGTYGYTF
TGTGCCAGCAGCCGCGGGACCTATGGCTACACCTTC
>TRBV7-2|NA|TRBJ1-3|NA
CASSYSGSSGNTIYF
TGTGCCAGCAGCTACTCCGGGAGCTCTGGAAACACCATATATTTT
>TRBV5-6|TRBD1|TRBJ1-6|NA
CASSRGRDRNFSPLHF
TGTGCCAGCAGCCGGGGACGGGACAGAAACTTTTCACCCCTCCACTTT
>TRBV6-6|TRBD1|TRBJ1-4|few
CASSFRGATNEKLFF
TGTGCCAGCAGTTTCAGGGGGGCAACTAATGAAAAACTGTTTTTT
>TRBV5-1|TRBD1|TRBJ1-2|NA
CASSLNRGQGILGYTF
TGCGCCAGCAGCTTGAACAGGGGGCAAGGGATATTGGGCTACACCTTC
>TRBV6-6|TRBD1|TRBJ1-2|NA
CASIAGQGINYGYTF
TGTGCCAGCATCGCCGGACAGGGGATTAACTATGGCTACACCTTC
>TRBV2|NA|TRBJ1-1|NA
CASITGREAFF
TGTGCCAGCATAACAGGTCGTGAAGCTTTCTTT
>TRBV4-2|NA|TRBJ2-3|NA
CASSQEREPADTQYF
TGTGCCAGCAGCCAAGAGCGAGAGCCGGCAGATACGCAGTATTTT
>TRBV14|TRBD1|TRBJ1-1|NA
CASSHQGQGDTEAFF
TGTGCCAGCAGCCACCAGGGACAGGGTGACACTGAAGCTTTCTTT
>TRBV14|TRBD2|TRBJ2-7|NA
CASSHPTGTKPYEQYF
TGTGCCAGCAGCCACCCCACCGGGACTAAACCCTACGAGCAGTACTTC
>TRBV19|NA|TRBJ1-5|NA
CASSIGGGRPQHF
TGTGCCAGTAGTATAGGGGGGGGGCGCCCCCAGCATTTT
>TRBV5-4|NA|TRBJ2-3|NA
CASSKSGSSTDTQYF
TGTGCCAGCAGCAAAAGCGGTTCTAGCACAGATACGCAGTATTTT
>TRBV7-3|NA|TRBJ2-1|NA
CASSYSSGGEQFF
TGTGCCAGCAGCTACTCATCCGGCGGTGAGCAGTTCTTC
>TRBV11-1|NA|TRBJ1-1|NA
CASSFDRTNTEAFF
TGTGCCAGCAGCTTCGACAGGACGAACACTGAAGCTTTCTTT
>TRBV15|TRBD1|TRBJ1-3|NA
CATSVYTGETGNTIYF
TGTGCCACCAGCGTCTACACAGGGGAAACTGGAAACACCATATATTTT
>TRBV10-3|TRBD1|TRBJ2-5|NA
CAISDRQGGETQYF
TGTGCCATCAGTGATCGACAGGGGGGAGAGACCCAGTACTTC
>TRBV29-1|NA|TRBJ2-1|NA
CSVGAGDRSRNEQFF
TGCAGCGTTGGGGCGGGGGACAGGAGTCGGAATGAGCAGTTCTTC